This paragraph reports one TCR beta chain. Ages ranged from 18 to 89 years, with residence in approximately 25 US areas. Germline values: CDR1 KGHDR, CDR2 SFDVKD. The CDR3 is made up of 16 amino acids. V shed 6 bases, J shed 0 bases, and the junction held 4 bases outside the gene matches. Assay used: immunoSEQ multiplex PCR; TCRdb lists only in-frame clones, some missing. The sample carries 270,000 or so clones, approximately 88% recorded once. The data originate from a study of blood T cell repertoires in COVID-19. The V gene is TRBV24-1, the J gene TRBJ2-1; 10 nucleotides match TRBD2. Sequencing was done on a sample of PBMCs or T cells enriched from blood (not recorded which). This receptor was taken from a woman in her thirties or forties with acute COVID-19. The CDR3 protein is CATSMPSGSSYNEQFF. CDR3 DNA: TGTGCCACCAGTATGCCTAGCGGGAGCTCCTACAATGAGCAGTTCTTC.